These 2 T cell receptor beta chains originate from one sample sequenced in a study of T cell changes during pregnancy in multiple sclerosis. Sequenced by immunoSEQ multiplex PCR; TCRdb stores in-frame clones only, minus some. The data show around 30,000 clones, with about 91% seen just once and approximately 7.9% held by the top ten. The material sequenced was CD8+ T cells from peripheral blood mononuclear cells, taken before pregnancy. These receptors were collected from a female donor with multiple sclerosis, enrolled in a pregnancy study.

This clone was observed a few times. The chain employs TRBV7-8 and TRBJ1-6; tentative D call: TRBD1 (6 bases). The V and J ends lost 5 bases and 5 bases respectively, with 13 bases between them. The CDR3 spans 15 residues. From germline, CDR1 is SGHVS and CDR2 FQNEAQ. The chain's CDR3 is CASSPTGNDNSPLHF. The CDR3 DNA reads TGTGCCAGCAGCCCCACAGGGAATGATAATTCACCCCTCCACTTT.

In its sample, this clone was seen once. V usage is TRBV4-1 and J usage is TRBJ1-1, with TRBD1 identical over 9 bases. This CDR3 is 14 amino acids long. The V gene end was trimmed by 7 bases and the J gene end by 5 bases; junction bases not matched to a gene: 8. Germline-derived CDR1 and CDR2 are MGHRA and YSYEKL. The CDR3 reads CASTRTGGETEAFF. CDR3 sequence (DNA): TGCGCCAGCACCCGAACAGGGGGCGAGACTGAAGCTTTCTTT.